The next 18 T cell receptor beta chains were all read from a single sample in a study of blood T cell repertoires in COVID-19. Some clones are missing from TCRdb's copy, which holds only in-frame ones; the method was immunoSEQ multiplex PCR. Among about 170,000 clones listed, 70% to 90% were seen once. Sequencing used peripheral blood. The receptor source for this set is an elderly woman in a cohort sampled during active or convalescent COVID-19.

This chain connects TRBV7-2 to TRBJ2-1; maybe TRBD1 (6 bases). Germline loops: CDR1 SGHTA, CDR2 FQGNSA. The V end lost 5 bases, the J end lost 15 bases, and 20 bases lay between the germline ends. The CDR3 is 13 amino acids. The CDR3 loop reads CASSPAGRGGRFF. DNA for the CDR3: TGTGCCAGCAGCCCGGCCGGTCGAGGGGGAAGGTTCTTC.

The rearrangement links TRBV6-6 to TRBJ1-5; D may be TRBD1 (5 bases). The CDR3 totals 17 residues. Trimming stripped 5 bases from V and 3 bases from J, with 20 bases between. CDR1 is MNHNY, CDR2 SVGAGI, per germline (reference sequence). The CDR3 DNA reads TGTGCCAGCAGTCCAAACCCAACGGGGGGTCCCAATCAGCCCCAGCATTTT. This gives the protein CASSPNPTGGPNQPQHF.

This clone was counted a single time. The chain uses TRBV10-3 and TRBJ1-5; TRBD1 matches at 9 bases. Germline CDR1 and CDR2: ENHRY and SYGVKD. There are 15 residues in the CDR3. Trimming took 4 bases from V and 6 from J; bases not matched to a gene: 7. The CDR3 sequence: CAISAQGARGQPQHF. CDR3 nucleotide sequence: TGTGCCATCAGTGCACAGGGGGCAAGGGGTCAGCCCCAGCATTTT.

This chain uses TRBV10-3 with TRBJ2-1; TRBD2 agrees at 13 bases. CDR1 and CDR2 (germline): ENHRY, SYGVKD. V was clipped by 6 bases and J by 8 bases; unmatched bases: 13. The CDR3 is made up of 17 amino acids. CDR3 DNA sequence: TGTGCCATCAGCCCGGGACTAGCGGGATCTGGGCAGGATGAGCAGTTCTTC. It translates to CAISPGLAGSGQDEQFF.

This sequence joins TRBV7-9 and TRBJ2-3; possible D gene TRBD2, 5 bases. This CDR3 region has 13 residues. Trimming took 7 bases from V and 6 from J, leaving 14 bases between them. The V gene's germline CDR1 is SEHNR and CDR2 FQNEAQ (reference sequence). CDR3 protein: CASTAAGSDTQYF. CDR3 DNA: TGTGCCAGCACCGCTGCTGGGAGTGATACGCAGTATTTT.

The CDR3: CASNAPNQGAKVNEQFF. CDR3 DNA: TGCGCCAGCAACGCCCCGAATCAGGGGGCGAAGGTTAATGAGCAGTTCTTC. The V and J genes are TRBV5-1 and TRBJ2-1; 8 positions match TRBD1. Germline CDR1 and CDR2: SGHRS and YFSETQ. V shed 6 bases, J shed 7 bases, and the junction held 18 bases outside the gene matches. The CDR3 runs to 17 residues. The full variable domain, in which reference TRBV5-1 and TRBJ2-1 provide the parts outside the CDR3, is KAGVTQTPRYLIKTRGQQVTLSCSPISGHRSVSWYQQTPGQGLQFLFEYFSETQRNKGNFPGRFSGRQFSNSRSEMNVSTLELGDSALYLCASNAPNQGAKVNEQFFGPGTRLTVL.

The count of this clone is one. The chain couples TRBV5-1 to TRBJ2-5, with 8 positions matching TRBD2. Germline CDR1 is SGHRS and CDR2 is YFSETQ. This CDR3 is built from 16 residues. The ends lost 4 bases at V and 2 bases at J; junction bases unmatched: 10. The CDR3 coding sequence is TGCGCCAGCAGCCCAGGTGGCGGGGGGCCACAAGAGACCCAGTACTTC. Protein: CASSPGGGGPQETQYF.

This chain links TRBV21-1 with TRBJ2-2; the D call in the table, TRBD2, was not verified against the DNA. TRBV21-1 is a listed pseudogene. The CDR3 has 17 amino acids. CDR3 region: CASSPRTQESNTGELFF. CDR3 sequence (DNA): TGTGCCAGCAGCCCCCGGACTCAGGAGTCGAACACCGGGGAGCTGTTTTTT.

This clone was observed a few times. This chain uses TRBV19 with TRBJ1-2; TRBD1 aligns across 7 bases. The V gene's germline CDR1 is LNHDA and CDR2 SQIVND (reference sequence). Trimming removed 5 bases from V and 7 bases from J; junction bases left unmatched: 10. This CDR3 spans 14 amino acids. CDR3 sequence (DNA): TGTGCCAGTAGTCCGGAGGACAGGTTCGGTGGCTACACCTTC. Its translation is CASSPEDRFGGYTF. The entire variable domain, with the rest obtained from reference TRBV19 and TRBJ1-2, is as follows: DGGITQSPKYLFRKEGQNVTLSCEQNLNHDAMYWYRQDPGQGLRLIYYSQIVNDFQKGDIAEGYSVSREKKESFPLTVTSAQKNPTAFYLCASSPEDRFGGYTFGSGTRLTVV.

The V and J genes are TRBV2 and TRBJ1-5; 9 nucleotides line up with TRBD1. This CDR3 has 16 residues. CDR1 and CDR2 from the germline V gene are SNHLY and FYNNEI. Trimming at V came to 5 bases and at J to 9 bases, leaving 14 bases not matched to a gene. The CDR3 DNA reads TGTGCCAGCAGTAGTTTGGACAGGGGAGCCGGGGGGCCCCAGCATTTT. Translation: CASSSLDRGAGGPQHF.

This chain links TRBV15 with TRBJ1-2, with 7 bases matching TRBD1. Germline CDR1 LNHNV, CDR2 YYDKDF (reference sequence). The CDR3 runs 15 residues. After removal of 1 base from V and 0 bases from J, the junction contained 2 bases not matched to a gene. The DNA for the CDR3 is TGTGCCACCAGCAGAGGGGGACAGACTAACTATGGCTACACCTTC. It translates to CATSRGGQTNYGYTF.

The rearrangement joins TRBV19 to TRBJ2-2; the D gene is possibly TRBD1 (5 bases). Germline lookup yields CDR1 LNHDA and CDR2 SQIVND (reference sequence). The CDR3 sequence is 16 residues long. Trimming took 1 base from V and 4 from J, leaving 13 bases between them. CDR3 bases: TGTGCCAGTAGTATAGGTACAGGTCGTTTCACCGGGGAGCTGTTTTTT. It encodes CASSIGTGRFTGELFF.

The chain combines TRBV2 with TRBJ2-3, with no clear D. V was shortened by 8 bases and J by 6 bases, with 9 bases between the two germline ends. Germline V gives CDR1 SNHLY, CDR2 FYNNEI. CDR3 length: 11 residues. CDR3: CASGEYDTQYF. CDR3 sequence (DNA): TGTGCCAGCGGAGAATACGATACGCAGTATTTT.

This clone occurred once. This rearrangement joins TRBV11-3 to TRBJ2-5, with D possibly TRBD2 on 5 matching bases. The CDR3 runs to 14 residues. Trimming stripped 3 bases from V and 2 bases from J, with 10 bases between. The V gene's germline CDR1 is SGHNT and CDR2 YENEEA. The chain's CDR3 is CASSFRGVQETQYF. The CDR3 DNA reads as TGTGCCAGCAGCTTCCGGGGTGTTCAAGAGACCCAGTACTTC.

The chain employs TRBV19 and TRBJ2-2; 13 nucleotides match TRBD2. The CDR3 is 18 residues long. Germline trimming cut 3 bases from V and 7 bases from J; bases unmatched to any gene: 11. Per germline, CDR1 LNHDA and CDR2 SQIVND (reference sequence). The CDR3 sequence: CASSMRTSGRGLSGELFF. The DNA for the CDR3 is TGTGCCAGTAGTATGAGAACTAGCGGGAGGGGATTGAGCGGGGAGCTGTTTTTT.

The genes are TRBV10-1 and TRBJ1-2, with a weak D call TRBD1 (6 bases). Per the germline V gene, CDR1 is WNHNN and CDR2 is SYGVQD (reference sequence). V was trimmed by 5 bases and J by 2 bases, leaving 9 bases between them. This CDR3 comprises 13 residues. CDR3 sequence (DNA): TGCGCCAGCAGTCAGGGGAGCAACTATGGCTACACCTTC. Protein product: CASSQGSNYGYTF.

This chain joins TRBV11-2 and TRBJ2-1; TRBD2 aligns across 12 bases. Germline values: CDR1 SGHAT, CDR2 FQNNGV. The V gene end was trimmed by 4 bases and the J gene end by 0 bases; junction bases not matched to a gene: 4. This CDR3 comprises 17 residues. The CDR3 sequence is CASSSPSGGGSYNEQFF. In DNA, the CDR3 is TGTGCCAGCAGCTCCCCTAGCGGGGGGGGCTCCTACAATGAGCAGTTCTTC.

The chain carries TRBV5-4 and TRBJ2-5; D might be TRBD2 (5 bases). This CDR3 spans 15 amino acids. Germline-derived CDR1 and CDR2 are SGHNT and YYREEE (reference sequence). The germline V and J ends were trimmed by 4 bases and 7 bases, with 20 bases remaining between them. The CDR3 nucleotides are TGTGCCAGCAGCCTAGCAGCGGCGCCCGGGGTGACCCAGTACTTC. Its protein product is CASSLAAAPGVTQYF.